The present TCR beta chain was sequenced within a study of blood T cell repertoires in COVID-19. On the study more broadly: The study drew acute and convalescent COVID-19 samples from the United States, Italy and Spain. Sample material is recorded as cDNA or gDNA derived from T cells, B-cell-depleted T cells, or PBMCs.

Germline CDR1 reads LGHDT; CDR2 reads YNNKEL (reference sequence). The V gene lost 2 bases and the J gene lost 4 bases, with 4 bases spanning the gap. The CDR3 has 12 residues. Source study methods: Amplification of reference gene primers was used by the study to estimate nucleated cell counts. The table came from immunoSEQ multiplex PCR; TCRdb's copy has only in-frame clones and leaves some out. V and J calls and clone size are copied from that table; D and trimming were computed from the DNA. The data contain 250,000 to 300,000 clones, roughly 84% of them singletons. The source material was peripheral blood. The chain combines TRBV3-1 (or the pseudogene TRBV3-2) with TRBJ2-3; D is ambiguous. This receptor was taken from a man between 60 and 75 years old with acute or convalescent COVID-19. The CDR3 DNA follows: TGTGCCAGCAGCCAACATTCAGATACGCAGTATTTT. Translating gives CASSQHSDTQYF.